The clone carrying this T cell receptor beta chain was counted many times. J gave up 6 bases and V 11 bases, and 11 bases lay outside the gene matches. Germline CDR1 is SNHLY and CDR2 is FYNNEI. The length of the CDR3 is 13 residues. The method was immunoSEQ multiplex PCR; TCRdb's version includes in-frame clones alone and lacks a portion of them. The sample shows 90,000 to 130,000 clones, roughly nine tenths of them seen only once. This sample is part of a study of blood T cell repertoires in COVID-19. The chain links TRBV2 to TRBJ1-2; 8 bases fit TRBD1. Specimen: peripheral blood. The clonotype was recovered from a human donor in a cohort sampled during active COVID-19. CDR3 DNA: TGTGCCTTTCCCAAGGACAGGGTTAATGGCTACACCTTC. This sequence encodes CAFPKDRVNGYTF.